This T cell receptor (beta chain) stems from a study of cytomegalovirus exposure and HLA in healthy donors. Study-wide results and limits: Earlier analysis looked at TCR beta V segments, and most were productive about 87% or about 30% of the time. In vitro testing confirmed a few CMV-associated chains as specific for CMV antigens.

The study ran its PCR with 60 Vbeta and 13 Jbeta primers. Per the original methods: An analysis performed later counted about 80 million unique TCR beta chains (roughly 11 million of them shared). Sequenced by immunoSEQ multiplex PCR; TCRdb stores in-frame clones only, minus some. V, J and clone size are taken as reported in that table, and D and trimming were inferred from the DNA itself. This table holds about 140,000 clones, approximately 80% found once. Points on this clone: As yet, its antigen is unknown.

Germline V gives CDR1 SSHAT, CDR2 FNYEAQ (reference sequence). Trimming cost V 5 bases and J 6 bases; bases outside gene matches: 6. The CDR3 sequence is 15 residues long. This receptor was identified in a woman aged 40-49 years in good health and CMV-seropositive. The V call is TRBV7-7, the J call TRBJ2-2, with 10 bases that match TRBD1. What was sequenced was PBMCs. CDR3 in amino acids: CASSPGTGAAGELFF. The CDR3 DNA is TGTGCCAGCAGCCCGGGGACAGGGGCGGCCGGGGAGCTGTTTTTT.